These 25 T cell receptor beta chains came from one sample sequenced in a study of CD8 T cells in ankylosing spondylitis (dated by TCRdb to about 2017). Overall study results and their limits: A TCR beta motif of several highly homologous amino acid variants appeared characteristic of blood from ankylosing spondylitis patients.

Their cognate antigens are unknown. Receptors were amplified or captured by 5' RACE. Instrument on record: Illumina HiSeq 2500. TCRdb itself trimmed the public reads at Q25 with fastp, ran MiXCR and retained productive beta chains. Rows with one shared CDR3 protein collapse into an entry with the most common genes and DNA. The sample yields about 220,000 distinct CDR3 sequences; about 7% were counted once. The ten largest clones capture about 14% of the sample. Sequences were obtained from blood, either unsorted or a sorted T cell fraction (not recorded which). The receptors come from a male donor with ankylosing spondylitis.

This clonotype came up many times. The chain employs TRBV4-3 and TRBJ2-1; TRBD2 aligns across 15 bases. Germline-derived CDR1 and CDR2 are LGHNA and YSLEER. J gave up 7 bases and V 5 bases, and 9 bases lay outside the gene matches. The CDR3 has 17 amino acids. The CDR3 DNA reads TGCGCCAGCAGCGCCGGACTAGCGGGAGGGCCCTTAAATGAGCAGTTCTTC. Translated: CASSAGLAGGPLNEQFF.

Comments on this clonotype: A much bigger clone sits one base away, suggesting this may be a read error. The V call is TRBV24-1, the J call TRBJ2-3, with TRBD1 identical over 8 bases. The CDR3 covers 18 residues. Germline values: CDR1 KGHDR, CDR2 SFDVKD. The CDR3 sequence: CATSYLQQRTGTTDTQYF. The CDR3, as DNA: TGTGCCACCAGTTATTTGCAACAAAGGACAGGGACCACAGATACGCAGTATTTT.

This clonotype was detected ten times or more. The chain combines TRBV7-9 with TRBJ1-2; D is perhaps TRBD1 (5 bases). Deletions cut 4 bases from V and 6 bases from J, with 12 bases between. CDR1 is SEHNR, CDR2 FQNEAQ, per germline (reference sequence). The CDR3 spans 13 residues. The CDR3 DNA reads TGTGCCAGCAGCTATACGGTGGACAATGGCTACACCTTC. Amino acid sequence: CASSYTVDNGYTF.

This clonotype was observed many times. CDR3 sequence reads: CASSLEVREWDEQFF. The CDR3, as DNA: TGTGCCAGCAGCTTAGAGGTCAGGGAATGGGATGAGCAGTTCTTC. The rearrangement links TRBV7-9 to TRBJ2-1, with a weak D call TRBD1 (5 bases). This CDR3 spans 15 amino acids. Germline lookup yields CDR1 SEHNR and CDR2 FQNEAQ (reference sequence). V was trimmed by 1 base and J by 8 bases, leaving 15 bases between them.

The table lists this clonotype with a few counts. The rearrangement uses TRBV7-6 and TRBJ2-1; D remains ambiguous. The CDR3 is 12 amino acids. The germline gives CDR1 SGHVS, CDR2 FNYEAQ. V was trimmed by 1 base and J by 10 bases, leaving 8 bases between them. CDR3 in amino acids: CASSLGPREQFF. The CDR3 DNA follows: TGTGCCAGCAGCTTAGGGCCGCGGGAGCAGTTCTTC.

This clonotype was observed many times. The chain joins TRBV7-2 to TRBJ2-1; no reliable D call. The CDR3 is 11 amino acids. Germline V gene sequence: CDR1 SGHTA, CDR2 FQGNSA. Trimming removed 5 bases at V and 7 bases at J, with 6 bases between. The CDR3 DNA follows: TGTGCCAGCAGCCCAGAGAATGAGCAGTTCTTC. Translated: CASSPENEQFF. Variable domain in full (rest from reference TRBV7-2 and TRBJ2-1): GAGVSQSPSNKVTEKGKDVELRCDPISGHTALYWYRQSLGQGLEFLIYFQGNSAPDKSGLPSDRFSAERTGGSVSTLTIQRTQQEDSAVYLCASSPENEQFFGPGTRLTVL.

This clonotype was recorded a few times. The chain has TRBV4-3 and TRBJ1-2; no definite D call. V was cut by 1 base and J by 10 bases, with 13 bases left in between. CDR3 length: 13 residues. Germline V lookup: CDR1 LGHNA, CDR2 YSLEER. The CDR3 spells CASSQGVWGDYTF. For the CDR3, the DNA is TGCGCCAGCAGCCAAGGGGTTTGGGGTGACTACACCTTC.

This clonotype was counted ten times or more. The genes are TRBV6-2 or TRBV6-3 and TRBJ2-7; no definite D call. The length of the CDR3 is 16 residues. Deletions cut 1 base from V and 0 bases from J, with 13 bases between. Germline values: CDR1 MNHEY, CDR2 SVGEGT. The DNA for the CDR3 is TGTGCCAGCAGTTACTACGAGACATATGTCTCCTACGAGCAGTACTTC. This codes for CASSYYETYVSYEQYF.

The CDR3: CASSESAGGRTEAFF. The DNA of the CDR3 is TGCGCCAGCAGTGAGTCCGCTGGGGGTCGGACTGAAGCTTTCTTT. The V call is TRBV10-2, the J call TRBJ1-1; D might be TRBD1 (5 bases). Between the trimmed V and J ends, which lost 0 bases and 5 bases, there was a span of 13 bases. CDR1 and CDR2 (germline): WSHSY, SAAADI. There are 15 residues in the CDR3.

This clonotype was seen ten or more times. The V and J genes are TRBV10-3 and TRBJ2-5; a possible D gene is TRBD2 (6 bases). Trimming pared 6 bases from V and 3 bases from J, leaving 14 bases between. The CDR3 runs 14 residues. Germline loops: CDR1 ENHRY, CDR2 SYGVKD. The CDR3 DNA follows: TGTGCCATCAGGGGAGGATGGAAGGAAGAGACCCAGTACTTC. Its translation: CAIRGGWKEETQYF.

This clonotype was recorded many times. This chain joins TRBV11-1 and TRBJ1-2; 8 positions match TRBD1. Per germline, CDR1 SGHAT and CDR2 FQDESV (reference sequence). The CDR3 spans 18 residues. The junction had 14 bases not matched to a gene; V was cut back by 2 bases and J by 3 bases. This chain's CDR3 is CASSLPDREEVRHYGYTF. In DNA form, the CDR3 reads TGTGCCAGCAGCTTACCGGACAGGGAGGAGGTGCGGCACTATGGCTACACCTTC.

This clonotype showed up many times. Here the CDR3 DNA reads TGTGCCAGCAGCCGTTACAGGGGTAGCACAGATACGCAGTATTTT. Translating it yields CASSRYRGSTDTQYF. V and J are TRBV7-2 and TRBJ2-3; 7 bases line up with TRBD1. Trimming took 5 bases from V and 0 from J; bases not matched to a gene: 5. The CDR3 sequence is 15 residues long. Germline values: CDR1 SGHTA, CDR2 FQGNSA.

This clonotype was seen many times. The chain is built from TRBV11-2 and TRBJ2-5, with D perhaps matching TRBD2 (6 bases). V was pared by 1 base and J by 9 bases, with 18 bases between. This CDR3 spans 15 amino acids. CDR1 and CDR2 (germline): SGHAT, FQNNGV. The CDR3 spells CASSLVPGLGRAQYF. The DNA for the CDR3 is TGTGCCAGCAGCTTAGTACCGGGACTGGGCAGGGCCCAGTACTTC.

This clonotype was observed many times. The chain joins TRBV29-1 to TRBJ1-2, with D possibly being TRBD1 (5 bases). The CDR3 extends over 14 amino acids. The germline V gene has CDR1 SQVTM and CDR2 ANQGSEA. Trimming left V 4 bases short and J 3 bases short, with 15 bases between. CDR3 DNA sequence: TGCAGCGTTGGTTTTGCAGGGCGGGACTATGGCTACACCTTC. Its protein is CSVGFAGRDYGYTF.

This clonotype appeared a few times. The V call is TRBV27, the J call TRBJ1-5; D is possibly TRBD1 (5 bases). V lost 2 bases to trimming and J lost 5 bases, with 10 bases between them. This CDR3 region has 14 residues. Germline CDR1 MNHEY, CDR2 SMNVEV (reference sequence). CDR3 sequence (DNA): TGTGCCAGCAGTTTAAGGGGCAACGATCAGCCCCAGCATTTT. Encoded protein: CASSLRGNDQPQHF.

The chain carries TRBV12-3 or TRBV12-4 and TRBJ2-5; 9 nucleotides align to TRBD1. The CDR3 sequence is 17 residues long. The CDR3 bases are TGTACCATCAGTGCCTCAGGACAGGGGTTAGGCCAAGAGACCCAGTACTTC. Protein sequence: CTISASGQGLGQETQYF.

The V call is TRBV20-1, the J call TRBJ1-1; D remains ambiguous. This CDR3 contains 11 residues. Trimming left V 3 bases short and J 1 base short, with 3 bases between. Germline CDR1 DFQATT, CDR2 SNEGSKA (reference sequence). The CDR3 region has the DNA TGCAGTGCTAGGGAGAACACTGAAGCTTTCTTT. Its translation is CSARENTEAFF.

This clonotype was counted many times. This chain's CDR3 is CASSLPTGANTEAFF. CDR3 coding DNA: TGTGCCAGCAGCCTACCGACAGGGGCGAACACTGAAGCTTTCTTT. The chain couples TRBV7-9 to TRBJ1-1; TRBD1 agrees at 8 bases. Looked up from germline, CDR1 is SEHNR and CDR2 is FQNEAQ (reference sequence). This CDR3 is built from 15 residues. With 5 bases clipped from V and 1 base from J, the junction kept 6 bases outside the gene matches.

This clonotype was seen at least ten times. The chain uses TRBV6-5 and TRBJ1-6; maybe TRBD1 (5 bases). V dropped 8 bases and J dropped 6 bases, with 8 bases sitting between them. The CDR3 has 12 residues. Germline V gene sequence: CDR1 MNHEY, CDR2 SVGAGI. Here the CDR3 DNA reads TGTGCCAGCGCAGGGAGTAATTCACCCCTCCACTTT. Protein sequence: CASAGSNSPLHF.

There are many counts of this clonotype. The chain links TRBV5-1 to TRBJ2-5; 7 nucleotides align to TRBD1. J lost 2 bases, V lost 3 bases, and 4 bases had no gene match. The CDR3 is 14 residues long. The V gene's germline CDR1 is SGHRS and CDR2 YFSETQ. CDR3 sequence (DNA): TGCGCCAGCAGCTCCAGGACAGGTCAAGAGACCCAGTACTTC. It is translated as CASSSRTGQETQYF.

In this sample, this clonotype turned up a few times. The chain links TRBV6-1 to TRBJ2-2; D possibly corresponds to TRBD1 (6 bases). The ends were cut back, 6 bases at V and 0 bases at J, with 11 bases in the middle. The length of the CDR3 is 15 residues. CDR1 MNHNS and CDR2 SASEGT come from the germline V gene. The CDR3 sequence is CASRVGTTNTGELFF. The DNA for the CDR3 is TGTGCCAGCAGAGTCGGGACAACGAACACCGGGGAGCTGTTTTTT.

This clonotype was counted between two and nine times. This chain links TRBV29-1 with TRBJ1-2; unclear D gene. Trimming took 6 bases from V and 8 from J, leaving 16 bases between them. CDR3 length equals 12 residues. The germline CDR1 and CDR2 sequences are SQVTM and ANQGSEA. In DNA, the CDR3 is TGCAGCGTCGGCCCGGTAGCTCGAGGCTACACCTTC. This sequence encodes CSVGPVARGYTF.

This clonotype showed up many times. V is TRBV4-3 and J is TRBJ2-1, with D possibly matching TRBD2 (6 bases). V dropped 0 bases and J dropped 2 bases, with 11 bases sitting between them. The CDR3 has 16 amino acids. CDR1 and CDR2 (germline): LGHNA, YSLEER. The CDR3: CASSQDKAGPYNEQFF. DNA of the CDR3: TGCGCCAGCAGCCAAGATAAGGCGGGGCCCTACAATGAGCAGTTCTTC.

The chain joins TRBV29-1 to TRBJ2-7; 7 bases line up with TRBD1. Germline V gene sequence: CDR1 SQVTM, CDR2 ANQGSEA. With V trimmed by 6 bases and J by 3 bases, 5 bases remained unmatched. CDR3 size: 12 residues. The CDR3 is CSVLGTDYEQYF. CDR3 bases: TGCAGCGTCTTGGGGACAGACTACGAGCAGTACTTC.

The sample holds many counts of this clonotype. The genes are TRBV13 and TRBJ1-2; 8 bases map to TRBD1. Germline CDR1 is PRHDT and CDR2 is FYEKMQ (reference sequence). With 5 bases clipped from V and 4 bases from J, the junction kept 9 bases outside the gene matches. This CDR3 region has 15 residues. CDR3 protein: CASSTRTGYPYGYTF. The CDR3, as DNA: TGTGCCAGCAGCACAAGGACAGGGTACCCCTATGGCTACACCTTC.